This T cell receptor (beta chain) was profiled in a study of T-cell memory formation after mild COVID-19. This clonotype was observed a handful of times. Antigen unknown. MiXCR was run by TCRdb on the 5' RACE reads, yielding one entry per CDR3 protein. This sample carries about 470,000 distinct CDR3 sequences, around 27% of them seen once, and the ten largest clones take around 12%. V lost 0 bases to trimming and J lost 1 base; unmatched junction nucleotides: 4. The CDR3 runs to 16 residues. Germline CDR1 SGHTA, CDR2 FQGNSA. Study results and caveats: Contracting clones from day 15 to 85 showed balanced CD4/CD8; later expanders favored CD4+.

The sequenced sample was PBMCs or a T cell subset sorted from them (not recorded which). The TCR was taken from an adult woman who had mild COVID-19 (a few samples of this study predate the infection). Cell type and time point are not known. This rearrangement joins TRBV7-2 to TRBJ2-3; 7 bases are a match to TRBD2. The CDR3 sequence: CASSLAGGPRTDTQYF. CDR3 DNA sequence: TGTGCCAGCAGCTTAGCGGGAGGGCCTCGCACAGATACGCAGTATTTT.